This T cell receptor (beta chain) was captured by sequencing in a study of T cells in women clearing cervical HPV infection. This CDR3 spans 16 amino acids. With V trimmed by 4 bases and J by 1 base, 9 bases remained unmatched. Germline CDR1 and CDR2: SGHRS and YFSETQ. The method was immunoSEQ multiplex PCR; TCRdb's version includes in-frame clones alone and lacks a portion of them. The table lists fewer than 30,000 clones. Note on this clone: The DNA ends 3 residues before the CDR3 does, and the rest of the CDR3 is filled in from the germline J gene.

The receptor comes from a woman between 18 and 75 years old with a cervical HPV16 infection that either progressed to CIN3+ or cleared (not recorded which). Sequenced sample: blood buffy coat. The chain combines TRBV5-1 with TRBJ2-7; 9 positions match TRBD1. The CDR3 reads CASSRSGTGPSYEQYF. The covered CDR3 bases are TGCGCCAGCAGCAGATCCGGGACAGGGCCTTCCTACGAG. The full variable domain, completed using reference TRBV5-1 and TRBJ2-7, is KAGVTQTPRYLIKTRGQQVTLSCSPISGHRSVSWYQQTPGQGLQFLFEYFSETQRNKGNFPGRFSGRQFSNSRSEMNVSTLELGDSALYLCASSRSGTGPSYEQYFGPGTRLTVT.